Below are 25 T cell receptor beta chains sequenced from a single sample in a study of blood T cells in healthy people across ages. A sample-barcoded 5' primer and a J-beta primer mix were used in a second PCR of about 6 to 12 cycles. TCRdb independently ran MiXCR on the 5' RACE reads; one entry per CDR3 protein. This table has about 510,000 distinct CDR3 sequences, roughly a quarter appearing once. The same data also contributed to another study, on T cells of mothers and their children.

Material for sequencing was blood. Receptor source: a boy under 10 years old in good health.

The chain is built from TRBV7-2 and TRBJ1-1, with D possibly TRBD1 on 5 matching bases. Trimming removed 6 bases from V and 3 bases from J, with 32 bases in between. The CDR3 sequence is 20 residues long. From germline, CDR1 is SGHTA and CDR2 FQGNSA. CDR3 protein: CASRQAVGAWSGAGDTEAFF. The CDR3 coding sequence is TGTGCCAGCAGACAAGCGGTCGGGGCCTGGAGTGGGGCCGGGGACACTGAAGCTTTCTTT.

The rearrangement uses TRBV15 and TRBJ2-5; 7 nucleotides line up with TRBD1. V lost 0 bases and J lost 5; bases outside the gene matches: 12. Looked up from germline, CDR1 is LNHNV and CDR2 is YYDKDF (reference sequence). CDR3 length equals 17 residues. CDR3 nucleotide sequence: TGTGCCACCAGCAGAGATCCGCTAGCAACGGGACAGGAGACCCAGTACTTC. Protein product: CATSRDPLATGQETQYF.

The rearrangement links TRBV5-1 to TRBJ2-2, with 7 bases identical to TRBD2. Germline V lookup: CDR1 SGHRS, CDR2 YFSETQ. J gave up 4 bases and V 4 bases, and 10 bases lay outside the gene matches. The CDR3 totals 16 residues. CDR3 residues: CASSALAESGTGELFF. The DNA of the CDR3 is TGCGCCAGCAGCGCTCTAGCGGAGTCGGGCACCGGGGAGCTGTTTTTT. The full variable domain, in which reference TRBV5-1 and TRBJ2-2 provide the parts outside the CDR3, is KAGVTQTPRYLIKTRGQQVTLSCSPISGHRSVSWYQQTPGQGLQFLFEYFSETQRNKGNFPGRFSGRQFSNSRSEMNVSTLELGDSALYLCASSALAESGTGELFFGEGSRLTVL.

The chain has TRBV27 and TRBJ2-5, with TRBD2 as a possible D gene (6 bases). Per germline, CDR1 MNHEY and CDR2 SMNVEV (reference sequence). CDR3 size: 13 residues. The germline V and J ends were trimmed by 5 bases and 5 bases, with 12 bases remaining between them. CDR3 coding DNA: TGTGCCAGCAGTCGGGACTCAGGGGAGACCCAGTACTTC. This gives the protein CASSRDSGETQYF.

A few counts support this clonotype. The chain uses TRBV15 and TRBJ1-5; D is uncertain. CDR3 size: 16 residues. Germline assignment: CDR1 LNHNV and CDR2 YYDKDF (reference sequence). V was cut by 0 bases and J by 6 bases, with 15 bases left in between. Here the CDR3 reads CATSRDRGGMGQPQHF. The CDR3 region has the DNA TGTGCCACCAGCAGAGACCGGGGAGGGATGGGTCAGCCCCAGCATTTT.

This clonotype was observed a few times. The rearrangement joins TRBV5-1 to TRBJ2-7, with 7 positions matching TRBD1. CDR3 length equals 14 residues. V lost 6 bases and J lost 1; bases outside the gene matches: 7. The germline gives CDR1 SGHRS, CDR2 YFSETQ. The CDR3 loop is CASTSRTGSYEQYF. CDR3 nucleotide sequence: TGCGCCAGCACTTCCCGGACAGGTTCCTACGAGCAGTACTTC.

This clonotype was counted a few times. The gene calls are TRBV7-2 and TRBJ2-3; D gene uncertain. CDR1 and CDR2 (germline): SGHTA, FQGNSA. V was pared by 2 bases and J by 6 bases, with 3 bases between. The CDR3 consists of 11 residues. CDR3 sequence (DNA): TGTGCCAGCAGCTTAATGGATACGCAGTATTTT. Its translation: CASSLMDTQYF.

V usage is TRBV6-2 or TRBV6-3 and J usage is TRBJ2-5; D may be TRBD2 (5 bases). The better agreement between TRBJ2-7 and the DNA end casts doubt on the J call. This CDR3 is built from 15 residues. Germline lookup yields CDR1 MNHEY and CDR2 SVGEGT. CDR3 coding DNA: TGTGCCAGCAGTTACTCGAGGGTTAGCTCCTACGAGCAGTACTTC. Translating gives CASSYSRVSSYEQYF.

This clonotype was found a few times. The DNA for the CDR3 is TGTGCCAGCACCCCCAGTAATACCTATGGCTACACCTTC. Encoded protein: CASTPSNTYGYTF. V and J are TRBV7-8 and TRBJ1-2; D is ambiguous. Germline CDR1 SGHVS, CDR2 FQNEAQ. With 7 bases removed from V and 4 bases from J, the gap between germline ends came to 13 bases. The CDR3 spans 13 residues.

This clonotype has just a few counts. This chain links TRBV20-1 with TRBJ2-2, with a tentative D call TRBD2 (5 bases). There are 16 residues in the CDR3. From germline, CDR1 is DFQATT and CDR2 SNEGSKA (reference sequence). Trimming left V 1 base short and J 1 base short, with 13 bases between. The CDR3 coding sequence is TGCAGTGCTAGAGGGGAGCTGGGTATGAACACCGGGGAGCTGTTTTTT. It codes for CSARGELGMNTGELFF.

There are a few counts of this clonotype. The V gene is TRBV20-1, the J gene TRBJ2-5, with D perhaps TRBD1 or TRBD2 (6 bases each). Germline V lookup: CDR1 DFQATT, CDR2 SNEGSKA (reference sequence). CDR3 size: 14 residues. Deletions cut 6 bases from V and 5 bases from J, with 19 bases between. The CDR3 DNA reads as TGCAGTGCCCCCAGAGGGGGGACAAGGGAGACCCAGTACTTC. Protein product: CSAPRGGTRETQYF.

V usage is TRBV20-1 and J usage is TRBJ2-1; 8 bases are shared with TRBD2. Germline values: CDR1 DFQATT, CDR2 SNEGSKA (reference sequence). J lost 5 bases, V lost 5 bases, and 14 bases had no gene match. This CDR3 region has 16 residues. The CDR3 DNA reads as TGCAGTGCTCAACGATTCAGCGGGAGTTCCCACAATGAGCAGTTCTTC. Translated, it gives CSAQRFSGSSHNEQFF.

The J gene is TRBJ2-5, the V gene TRBV2; 9 bases fit TRBD1. The J call could be wrong; TRBJ2-7 is a better fit for the DNA end. CDR1 is SNHLY, CDR2 FYNNEI, per germline. CDR3 size: 14 residues. For the CDR3, the DNA is TGTGCCAGCACCCCTGAAATGACAGGGGGCGAGCAGTACTTC. This encodes CASTPEMTGGEQYF.

V is TRBV10-3 and J is TRBJ2-1; TRBD2 matches at 7 bases. The junction had 7 bases not matched to a gene; V was cut back by 3 bases and J by 5 bases. This CDR3 comprises 15 residues. Germline-derived CDR1 and CDR2 are ENHRY and SYGVKD. CDR3 sequence reads: CAISESGETNNEQFF. The CDR3 nucleotides read TGTGCCATCAGTGAAAGCGGGGAAACAAACAATGAGCAGTTCTTC.

The chain links TRBV6-2 or TRBV6-3 to TRBJ2-1; tentatively, D is TRBD2 (6 bases). Judging by the DNA end, TRBJ2-7 fits better; the J call may be wrong. The CDR3 length is 15 residues. Germline V gives CDR1 MNHEY, CDR2 SVGEGT. CDR3 region: CASKPSGDPVHEQYF. The CDR3 coding sequence is TGTGCCAGCAAACCTTCGGGGGACCCCGTCCACGAGCAGTACTTC.

This chain links TRBV5-4 with TRBJ2-5; 7 bases agree with TRBD2. The germline V gene has CDR1 SGHNT and CDR2 YYREEE (reference sequence). This CDR3 contains 15 residues. With 1 base clipped from V and 5 bases from J, the junction kept 8 bases outside the gene matches. CDR3 in amino acids: CASSLSPGGGETQYF. In nucleotides, the CDR3 is TGTGCCAGCAGCTTGAGTCCGGGAGGAGGGGAGACCCAGTACTTC.

To note about this clonotype: The final CDR3 position lacks the conserved phenylalanine or tryptophan, pointing to a likely read error. This chain joins TRBV9 and TRBJ2-5; TRBD1 matches 7 bases. The J call may be in error: the DNA end matches TRBJ2-1 better. The CDR3 extends over 14 amino acids. Germline V lookup: CDR1 SGDLS, CDR2 YYNGEE. In nucleotides, the CDR3 is TGTGCCAGCAGCGTAAGGGGGCGAGTCAATGAGCAGTTCCTC. Translation: CASSVRGRVNEQFL.

This clonotype appeared a few times. The V and J genes are TRBV2 and TRBJ2-4; 8 bases are shared with TRBD1. The CDR3 has 15 residues. In germline, CDR1 is SNHLY, CDR2 FYNNEI. V shed 6 bases, J shed 6 bases, and the junction held 10 bases outside the gene matches. CDR3 amino acids: CASSGQGSRVNIQYF. The CDR3 nucleotides read TGTGCCAGCAGCGGACAGGGCTCGCGGGTAAACATTCAGTACTTC. The full variable domain, its missing parts supplied by reference TRBV2 and TRBJ2-4, is EPEVTQTPSHQVTQMGQEVILRCVPISNHLYFYWYRQILGQKVEFLVSFYNNEISEKSEIFDDQFSVERPDGSNFTLKIRSTKLEDSAMYFCASSGQGSRVNIQYFGAGTRLSVL.

The V call is TRBV5-1, the J call TRBJ2-3; no clear D gene. Trimming took 2 bases from V and 2 from J, leaving 9 bases between them. The CDR3 runs to 14 residues. The germline V gene has CDR1 SGHRS and CDR2 YFSETQ. CDR3 nucleotides: TGCGCCAGCAGCTTCAGACTCATCACAGATACGCAGTATTTT. It codes for CASSFRLITDTQYF.

V and J are TRBV7-6 and TRBJ2-5; no reliable D call. The CDR3 is 12 residues long. V was trimmed by 5 bases and J by 5 bases, leaving 9 bases between them. The germline V gene has CDR1 SGHVS and CDR2 FNYEAQ. The CDR3 sequence is CASSRQRETQYF. The CDR3 DNA reads TGTGCCAGCAGCCGACAACGGGAGACCCAGTACTTC.

This clonotype was found many times. The chain couples TRBV12-3 or TRBV12-4 to TRBJ2-1; a possible D gene is TRBD1 (7 bases). The V end lost 2 bases, the J end lost 8 bases, and 13 bases lay between the germline ends. CDR3 size: 14 residues. The CDR3 sequence: CASSLSGGGDEQFF. The CDR3 coding sequence is TGTGCCAGCAGTTTATCAGGAGGGGGCGATGAGCAGTTCTTC.

The chain employs TRBV4-3 and TRBJ2-4; D is ambiguous. CDR1 and CDR2 from the germline V gene are LGHNA and YSLEER. Trimming shortened V by 0 bases and J by 4 bases, and 13 bases separated the two germline ends. The CDR3 has 16 amino acids. CDR3 protein: CASSQDAAPAKNIQYF. The CDR3 DNA reads as TGCGCCAGCAGCCAAGATGCAGCCCCGGCGAAAAACATTCAGTACTTC.

The table lists this clonotype with a few counts. V gene TRBV7-2 combines with J gene TRBJ1-2; D is ambiguous. The CDR3 runs to 15 residues. V dropped 10 bases and J dropped 4 bases, with 22 bases sitting between them. From germline, CDR1 is SGHTA and CDR2 FQGNSA. The CDR3 DNA is TGTGCCACAGTCGAAAGGGCCATTATCCCCTATGGCTACACCTTC. Translation gives CATVERAIIPYGYTF.

The chain carries TRBV20-1 and TRBJ1-4; TRBD1 aligns across 7 bases. This CDR3 contains 13 residues. The J segment lost 5 bases and the V segment lost 4 bases, leaving 4 bases of the junction unmatched. Looked up from germline, CDR1 is DFQATT and CDR2 is SNEGSKA (reference sequence). The CDR3 is CSATDRENEKLFF. The CDR3 bases are TGCAGTGCTACCGACAGGGAGAATGAAAAACTGTTTTTT.

Here the CDR3 DNA reads TGTGCCAGCAGCCTAACCCCGCAGGGGAACACCGGGGAGCTGTTTTTT. Translated: CASSLTPQGNTGELFF. The chain has TRBV7-9 and TRBJ2-2, with D tentatively TRBD1 (5 bases). Deletions cut 5 bases from V and 1 base from J, with 14 bases between. The CDR3 runs to 16 residues. From germline, CDR1 is SEHNR and CDR2 FQNEAQ (reference sequence).